Presented here are 19 T cell receptor beta chains from one specimen sequenced in a study of immune heterogeneity within non-small cell lung tumors. Amplification of the TCR beta CDR3 was achieved through multiplex PCR with 32 V and 13 J primers. Using its own MiXCR run on the multiplex PCR reads, TCRdb lists one record per CDR3 protein. The sample carries roughly 9,800 distinct CDR3 sequences, 30% to 35% recorded once. Per sample, around 600 ng of bulk tumor genomic DNA was the template used. During surgery, several far-apart biopsies were obtained from every primary tumor. These patients got curative surgery after being newly diagnosed with untreated non-small cell lung cancer. The sample taken for sequencing was lung tumor tissue. Every receptor here comes from a man aged 55 to 70 with non-small cell lung cancer.

This clonotype was seen ten or more times. The chain has TRBV14 and TRBJ2-3, with TRBD2 matching 8 bases. V dropped 2 bases and J dropped 4; count of bases not matched to a gene: 11. CDR1 SGHDN and CDR2 FVKESK come from the germline V gene. CDR3 length equals 17 residues. The CDR3 region is CASSQPTGTSGADTQYF. The CDR3 DNA reads as TGTGCCAGCAGCCAACCGACCGGGACTAGTGGTGCAGATACGCAGTATTTT. Full variable domain (rest looked up from reference TRBV14 and TRBJ2-3): EAGVTQFPSHSVIEKGQTVTLRCDPISGHDNLYWYRRVMGKEIKFLLHFVKESKQDESGMPNNRFLAERTGGTYSTLKVQPAELEDSGVYFCASSQPTGTSGADTQYFGPGTRLTVL.

In regard to this clonotype: A much larger clone lies one base from this, so it may be a read error. The CDR3 does not end in the conserved phenylalanine or tryptophan, so this is likely a read error. The CDR3 DNA reads TGTGCTAGTGGAAACACGAGGTATCAGCCCCAGCATCTT. Translated, it gives CASGNTRYQPQHL. The chain carries TRBV12-5 and TRBJ1-5; D is unresolved. The V gene's germline CDR1 is LGHNT and CDR2 FRNRAP. The CDR3 covers 13 residues. V was cut by 6 bases and J by 5 bases, with 11 bases left in between.

This clonotype showed up many times. This chain connects TRBV13 to TRBJ2-1; 10 bases line up with TRBD1. Germline CDR1 PRHDT, CDR2 FYEKMQ (reference sequence). The V and J ends lost 5 bases and 3 bases, in that order; junction bases with no gene match: 1. The CDR3 is 14 amino acids. The CDR3 loop is CASSRTGGYNEQFF. The CDR3 coding sequence is TGTGCCAGCAGCAGGACAGGGGGCTACAATGAGCAGTTCTTC.

The chain recombines TRBV6-9 with TRBJ1-1, with D maybe TRBD1 (6 bases). V lost 3 bases and J lost 4, with 18 bases in between. Germline loops: CDR1 MNHGY, CDR2 SVAAGI. The CDR3 has 16 residues. CDR3 DNA sequence: TGTGCCAGCAGTTACGGGGGCTTTCGGGGTCGCACTGAAGCTTTCTTT. This codes for CASSYGGFRGRTEAFF.

This clonotype has only one observation. V is TRBV6-1 and J is TRBJ2-1, with 8 bases fitting TRBD2. The length of the CDR3 is 12 residues. Germline-derived CDR1 and CDR2 are MNHNS and SASEGT. The V and J ends lost 8 bases and 8 bases, in that order; junction bases with no gene match: 5. The CDR3 nucleotides are TGTGCCAGCTGGACTAGCAGGGATGAGCAGTTCTTC. Its translation is CASWTSRDEQFF.

The rearrangement uses TRBV28 and TRBJ1-5; 7 nucleotides align to TRBD1. Germline CDR1 reads MDHEN; CDR2 reads SYDVKM. There are 13 residues in the CDR3. V lost 6 bases to trimming and J lost 7 bases; unmatched junction nucleotides: 6. For the CDR3, the DNA is TGTGCCAGCAGAGAGGGGGCTGGACAGCCCCAGCATTTT. It codes for CASREGAGQPQHF.

There are many counts of this clonotype. The chain links TRBV6-1 to TRBJ2-4; D call uncertain. The germline gives CDR1 MNHNS, CDR2 SASEGT. This CDR3 region has 14 residues. V shed 4 bases and J shed 8 bases, with 15 bases lying between them. The DNA for the CDR3 is TGTGCCAGCAGTGGGGCTACTATGGTAGACATTCAGTACTTC. Protein product: CASSGATMVDIQYF.

The chain has TRBV2 and TRBJ1-1; the D is unclear. The V gene's germline CDR1 is SNHLY and CDR2 FYNNEI. V lost 1 base, J lost 2 bases, and 5 bases lay in between. The CDR3 is made up of 13 amino acids. The CDR3 bases are TGTGCCAGCAGTGAAGAATCAAACACTGAAGCTTTCTTT. Its translation is CASSEESNTEAFF.

By sample fraction, this clonotype is medium-sized. V usage is TRBV20-1 and J usage is TRBJ1-3; D is unclear. This CDR3 is 11 amino acids long. CDR1 and CDR2 (germline): DFQATT, SNEGSKA (reference sequence). Trimming pared 3 bases from V and 8 bases from J, leaving 8 bases between. The DNA for the CDR3 is TGCAGTGCTAGTCGGGCGGACACCATATATTTT. This translates into CSASRADTIYF.

This clonotype ranks as medium-sized. The chain uses TRBV19 and TRBJ2-7; possibly TRBD1 for D (6 bases). The CDR3 is 14 residues long. The V gene's germline CDR1 is LNHDA and CDR2 SQIVND (reference sequence). V lost 3 bases to trimming and J lost 2 bases, with 11 bases between them. CDR3 loop: CASSMARGPYEQYF. CDR3 in DNA: TGTGCCAGTAGTATGGCCAGGGGTCCCTACGAGCAGTACTTC.

This clonotype has a count of ten or more. This chain uses TRBV5-1 with TRBJ1-2; a weak D match, TRBD1 (5 bases). The germline V and J ends were trimmed by 4 bases and 2 bases, with 9 bases remaining between them. CDR3 length: 13 amino acids. Germline CDR1 SGHRS, CDR2 YFSETQ. Here the CDR3 reads CASSVTDNYGYTF. In nucleotides, the CDR3 is TGCGCCAGCAGCGTGACAGACAACTATGGCTACACCTTC.

Of note for this clonotype: A read error may be the cause here, since a much bigger clone is one base away. V and J are TRBV9 and TRBJ1-1; tentative D call: TRBD1 (5 bases). The germline V gene encodes CDR1 SGDLS and CDR2 YYNGEE. CDR3 length equals 14 residues. Trimming shortened V by 0 bases and J by 6 bases, and 12 bases separated the two germline ends. The CDR3 loop reads CASSVGTSGPEAFF. In nucleotides, the CDR3 is TGTGCCAGCAGCGTAGGGACCTCGGGGCCTGAAGCTTTCTTT.

In its sample, this clonotype ranks as medium-sized (0.01 to 0.1%). This chain uses TRBV6-2 or TRBV6-3 with TRBJ2-7; TRBD2 agrees at 7 bases. The J segment lost 5 bases and the V segment lost 0 bases, leaving 4 bases of the junction unmatched. The CDR3 extends over 14 amino acids. Germline CDR1 is MNHEY and CDR2 is SVGEGT. The CDR3 DNA reads as TGTGCCAGCAGTTACTCAGCGGGAAGGGACGAGCAGTACTTC. Encoded protein: CASSYSAGRDEQYF.

The V and J genes are TRBV30 and TRBJ1-1; D is possibly TRBD1 (5 bases). Germline-derived CDR1 and CDR2 are GTSNPN and SVGIG (reference sequence). V dropped 5 bases and J dropped 3 bases, with 13 bases sitting between them. The CDR3 totals 13 residues. CDR3 DNA: TGTGCCTGGGAAGGGGTAGGATACACTGAAGCTTTCTTT. Its protein is CAWEGVGYTEAFF. The full variable domain, its missing parts supplied by reference TRBV30 and TRBJ1-1, is SQTIHQWPATLVQPVGSPLSLECTVEGTSNPNLYWYRQAAGRGLQLLFYSVGIGQISSEVPQNLSASRPQDRQFILSSKKLLLSDSGFYLCAWEGVGYTEAFFGQGTRLTVV.

This clonotype is medium-sized in the sample. The chain links TRBV5-1 to TRBJ2-1; tentatively, D is TRBD2 (6 bases). Germline assignment: CDR1 SGHRS and CDR2 YFSETQ. The CDR3 consists of 14 residues. Between the trimmed V and J ends, which lost 4 bases and 4 bases, there was a span of 12 bases. The CDR3 reads CASSPGDAYNEQFF. The CDR3 DNA is TGCGCCAGCAGCCCGGGGGACGCATACAATGAGCAGTTCTTC.

This clonotype was observed at least ten times. The chain links TRBV12-3 or TRBV12-4 to TRBJ2-4; 8 nucleotides match TRBD2. This CDR3 region has 16 residues. J lost 6 bases, V lost 2 bases, and 9 bases had no gene match. The CDR3 DNA sequence: TGTGCCAGCAGTTTAAGGAGCGGGAGCATAGGAAACATTCAGTACTTC. Encoded protein: CASSLRSGSIGNIQYF.

The CDR3 DNA sequence: TGTGCCAGTAGTCTTATGACAGGGGTGGGCAATCAGCCCCAGCATTTT. Amino acids: CASSLMTGVGNQPQHF. The J gene is TRBJ1-5, the V gene TRBV19; 8 bases line up with TRBD1. With 5 bases clipped from V and 2 bases from J, the junction kept 8 bases outside the gene matches. The CDR3 extends over 16 amino acids. Germline CDR1 and CDR2: LNHDA and SQIVND (reference sequence).

This clonotype showed up many times. V and J are TRBV4-3 and TRBJ2-6; D uncertain. From germline, CDR1 is LGHNA and CDR2 YSLEER. This CDR3 comprises 16 residues. Between the trimmed V and J ends, which lost 0 bases and 2 bases, there was a span of 8 bases. The CDR3: CASSQDLSTGANVLTF. CDR3 DNA sequence: TGCGCCAGCAGCCAAGATCTGAGCACTGGGGCCAACGTCCTGACTTTC.

In this sample, this clonotype turned up many times. The gene calls are TRBV10-3 and TRBJ1-5; 7 bases are a match to TRBD1. V shed 6 bases and J 5 bases; nucleotides not matched to a gene: 4. The CDR3 runs to 13 residues. Germline lookup yields CDR1 ENHRY and CDR2 SYGVKD. As DNA, the CDR3 is TGTGCCATCAGGACAGGGTGGGATCAGCCCCAGCATTTT. This codes for CAIRTGWDQPQHF.